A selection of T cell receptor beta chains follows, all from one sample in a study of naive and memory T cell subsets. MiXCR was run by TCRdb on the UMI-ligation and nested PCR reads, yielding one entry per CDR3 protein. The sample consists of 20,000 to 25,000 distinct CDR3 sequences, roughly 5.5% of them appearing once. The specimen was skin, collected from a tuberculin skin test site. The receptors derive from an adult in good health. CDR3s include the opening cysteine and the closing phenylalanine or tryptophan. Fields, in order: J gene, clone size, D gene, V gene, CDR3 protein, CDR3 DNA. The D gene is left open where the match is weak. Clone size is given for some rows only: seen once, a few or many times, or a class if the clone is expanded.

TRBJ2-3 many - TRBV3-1 CASSQSGDTQYF TGTGCCAGCAGCCAATCCGGGGACACGCAGTATTTT
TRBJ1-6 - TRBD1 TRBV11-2 CASSFTGQRDSPLHF TGTGCCAGCAGCTTTACGGGACAGAGGGATTCACCCCTCCACTTT
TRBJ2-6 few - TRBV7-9 CASSGSTGHGGANVLTF TGTGCCAGCAGCGGTTCGACAGGCCACGGAGGGGCCAACGTCCTGACTTTC
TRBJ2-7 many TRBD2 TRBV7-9 CASSLVAGVGEQYF TGTGCCAGCAGCTTAGTAGCGGGAGTTGGCGAGCAGTACTTC
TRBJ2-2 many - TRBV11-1 CATTAPNTGELFF TGTGCCACGACAGCCCCGAACACCGGGGAGCTGTTTTTT
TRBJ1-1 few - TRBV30 CAWSSGYTEAFF TGTGCCTGGAGTTCAGGGTACACTGAAGCTTTCTTT
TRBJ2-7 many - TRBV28 CASSAKVVGYEQYF TGTGCCAGCAGCGCCAAAGTTGTTGGCTACGAGCAGTACTTC
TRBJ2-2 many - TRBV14 CATAGQYTGELFF TGTGCCACCGCCGGACAGTATACCGGGGAGCTGTTTTTT
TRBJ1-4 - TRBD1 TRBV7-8 CASSLGSGQRNEKLFF TGTGCCAGCAGCTTAGGTTCGGGACAGCGGAATGAAAAACTGTTTTTT
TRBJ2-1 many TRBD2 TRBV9 CASSVGGAGGNEQFF TGTGCCAGCAGCGTGGGGGGAGCGGGAGGGAATGAGCAGTTCTTC
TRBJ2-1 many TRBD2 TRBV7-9 CASSPSGGLSYNEQFF TGTGCCAGCAGCCCTAGTGGGGGACTATCGTACAATGAGCAGTTCTTC
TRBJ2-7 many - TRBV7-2 CASSQNWLGAEQYF TGTGCCAGCAGCCAAAATTGGCTCGGGGCCGAGCAGTACTTC
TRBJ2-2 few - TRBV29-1 CSVRDTGELFF TGCAGCGTTAGGGACACCGGGGAGCTGTTTTTT
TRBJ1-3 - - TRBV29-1 CSVEDTVPDSGNTIYF TGCAGCGTTGAAGACACAGTGCCCGACTCTGGAAACACCATATATTTT
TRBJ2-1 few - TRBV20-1 CSASRGNEQFF TGCAGTGCTAGTCGCGGCAATGAGCAGTTCTTC
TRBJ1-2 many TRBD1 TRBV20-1 CSASNRGQTNYGYTF TGCAGTGCTAGTAACAGGGGGCAAACTAACTATGGCTACACCTTC
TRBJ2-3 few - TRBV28 CATRLAADTQYF TGTGCGACGAGGCTAGCCGCAGATACGCAGTATTTT
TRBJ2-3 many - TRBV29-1 CSVEDPTTASTDTQYF TGCAGCGTTGAAGATCCTACTACCGCTAGCACAGATACGCAGTATTTT
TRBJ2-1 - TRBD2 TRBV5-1 CASSLVVAGEQFF TGCGCCAGCAGCCTCGTGGTAGCGGGAGAGCAGTTCTTC
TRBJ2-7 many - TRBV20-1 CSAHSPGSALYEQYF TGCAGTGCTCACTCTCCGGGATCGGCACTCTACGAGCAGTACTTC
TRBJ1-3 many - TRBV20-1 CSASDGAPTGNTIYF TGCAGTGCTAGCGACGGAGCCCCGACTGGAAACACCATATATTTT
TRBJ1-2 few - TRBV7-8 CASSLEASLRGYTF TGTGCCAGCAGCTTAGAGGCGTCCCTTCGGGGCTACACCTTC
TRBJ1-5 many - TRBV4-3 CASSQDVMGDQPQHF TGCGCCAGCAGCCAAGATGTTATGGGGGATCAGCCCCAGCATTTT
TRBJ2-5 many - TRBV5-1 CASSLFPVDGKETQYF TGCGCCAGCAGCTTGTTCCCGGTTGATGGAAAAGAGACCCAGTACTTC
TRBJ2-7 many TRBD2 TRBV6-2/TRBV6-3 CASTEHLAGGRYEQYF TGTGCCAGCACCGAACATCTAGCGGGAGGGCGATACGAGCAGTACTTC
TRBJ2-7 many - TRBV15 CATSRDKLGNEQYF TGTGCCACCAGCAGAGATAAGTTAGGTAACGAGCAGTACTTC
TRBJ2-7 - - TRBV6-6 CASSGQSGSFDEQYF TGTGCCAGCAGTGGGCAGAGTGGGAGTTTCGACGAGCAGTACTTC
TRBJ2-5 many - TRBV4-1 CASSHPDSRGTQYF TGCGCCAGCAGCCATCCGGACTCCCGGGGGACCCAGTACTTC
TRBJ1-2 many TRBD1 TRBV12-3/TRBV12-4 CASSLQRTGDGYTF TGTGCCAGCAGTCTACAAAGGACAGGGGATGGCTACACCTTC
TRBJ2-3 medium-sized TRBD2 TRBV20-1 CSARTAGALYGTQYF TGCAGTGCTAGGACGGCGGGAGCGCTTTACGGTACGCAGTATTTT
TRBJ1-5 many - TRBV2 CASSPTSYNQPQHF TGTGCCAGCAGTCCCACAAGCTACAATCAGCCCCAGCATTTT
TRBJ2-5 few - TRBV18 CASSQTGPQETQYF TGTGCCAGCTCGCAAACCGGCCCCCAAGAGACCCAGTACTTC
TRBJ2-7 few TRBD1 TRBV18 CASSTGQGEQYF TGTGCCAGCTCAACCGGACAGGGGGAGCAGTACTTC
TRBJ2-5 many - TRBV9 CASSADQETQYF TGTGCCAGCAGCGCCGACCAAGAGACCCAGTACTTC
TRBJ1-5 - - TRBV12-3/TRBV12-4 CASSFRPRGAPKLILPQHF TGTGCCAGCAGTTTTAGGCCGCGCGGGGCCCCTAAGTTAATTTTGCCCCAGCATTTT
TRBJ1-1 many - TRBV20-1 CSARDRTSGSEAFF TGCAGTGCTAGAGATCGGACCTCTGGCTCTGAAGCTTTCTTT
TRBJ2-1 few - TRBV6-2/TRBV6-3 CAIDPSGKNEQFF TGTGCCATAGACCCATCAGGGAAGAATGAGCAGTTCTTC
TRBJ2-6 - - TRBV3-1 CASSQDLGWDISSGANVLTF TGTGCCAGCAGCCAAGACCTGGGCTGGGACATTAGCTCTGGGGCCAACGTCCTGACTTTC
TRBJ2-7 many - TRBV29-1 CSALEGPYEQYF TGCAGCGCCTTAGAAGGGCCCTACGAGCAGTACTTC
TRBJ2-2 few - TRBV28 CASSLSSASGELFF TGTGCCAGCAGTTTATCTTCGGCGTCCGGGGAGCTGTTTTTT
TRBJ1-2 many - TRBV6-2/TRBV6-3 CASSITGARGANYGYTF TGTGCCAGCAGTATCACAGGTGCTCGGGGGGCTAACTATGGCTACACCTTC
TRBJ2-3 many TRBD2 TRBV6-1 CASSGTSGPDTQYF TGTGCCAGCAGCGGGACTAGCGGGCCAGATACGCAGTATTTT
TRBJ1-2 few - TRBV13 CASSLTSGLKLSGYTF TGTGCCAGCAGCTTGACTTCCGGACTGAAGCTATCTGGCTACACCTTC
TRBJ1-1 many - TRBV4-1 CASRPTVQNTEAFF TGCGCCAGCAGACCTACTGTCCAGAACACTGAAGCTTTCTTT
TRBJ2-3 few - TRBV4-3 CASSQDNIARMADTQYF TGCGCCAGCAGCCAAGATAACATAGCGAGAATGGCAGATACGCAGTATTTT
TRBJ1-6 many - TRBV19 CASSARDYNSPLHF TGTGCCAGTAGTGCCAGGGACTACAATTCACCCCTCCACTTT
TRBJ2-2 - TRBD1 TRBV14 CASGQGRTGELFF TGTGCCAGCGGACAGGGGAGGACCGGGGAGCTGTTTTTT
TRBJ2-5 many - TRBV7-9 CASSLVPGFEETQYF TGTGCCAGCAGCTTAGTGCCTGGGTTCGAAGAGACCCAGTACTTC
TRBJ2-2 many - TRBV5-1 CASSLAPTEPGELFF TGCGCCAGCAGCTTGGCACCCACCGAACCCGGGGAGCTGTTTTTT
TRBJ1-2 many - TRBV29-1 CSVSRNPFTNYGYTF TGCAGCGTTAGTCGGAATCCCTTTACTAACTATGGCTACACCTTC
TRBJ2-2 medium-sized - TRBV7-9 CASSLRGTNTGELFF TGTGCCAGCAGCTTACGCGGAACGAACACCGGGGAGCTGTTTTTT
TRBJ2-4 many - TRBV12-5 CASGLSWGVPAKNIQYF TGTGCTAGTGGTTTGTCATGGGGAGTCCCGGCCAAAAACATTCAGTACTTC
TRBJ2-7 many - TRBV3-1 CASSQGPGQYF TGTGCCAGCAGCCAAGGGCCCGGGCAGTACTTC
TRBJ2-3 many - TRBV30 CAWRRWLSTDTQYF TGTGCCTGGAGGAGATGGCTATCCACAGATACGCAGTATTTT
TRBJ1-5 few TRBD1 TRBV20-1 CSARDSTHQPQHF TGCAGTGCTCGGGACAGCACACATCAGCCCCAGCATTTT
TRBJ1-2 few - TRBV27 CASSPTWGGPSYGDTF TGTGCCAGCAGCCCCACCTGGGGGGGACCGAGCTATGGCGACACCTTC
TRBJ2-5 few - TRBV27 CACRGPFPQETQYF TGTGCCTGCCGGGGGCCGTTTCCTCAAGAGACCCAGTACTTC
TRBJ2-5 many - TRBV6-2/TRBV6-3 CASSPGGRQETQYF TGTGCCAGCAGCCCCGGTGGGAGGCAAGAGACCCAGTACTTC
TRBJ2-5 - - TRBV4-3 CASSQSPGQTRETQYF TGCGCCAGCAGCCAAAGTCCAGGGCAGACCAGAGAGACCCAGTACTTC